The count of the clone carrying this T cell receptor (beta chain) is one. The CDR3 has 17 residues. Germline CDR1 is SGHTS and CDR2 is YDEGEE. V dropped 2 bases and J dropped 0; count of bases not matched to a gene: 7. This entry is derived from a study of blood T cell repertoires in COVID-19. As processed by the authors: It was from reference gene primer amplification that nucleated cell counts were estimated. Using immunoSEQ multiplex PCR, the repertoire was profiled, and TCRdb retains in-frame clones only, with some absent. That table is the source of V, J and clone size, and D and trimming were worked out from the DNA. The sample contains around 180,000 clones, about 80% of which appear only once.

J is TRBJ2-2 and V is TRBV5-8; 7 nucleotides line up with TRBD2. The TCR originated in a human donor in a cohort sampled during active COVID-19. The sample comprised peripheral blood. In DNA, the CDR3 is TGTGCCAGCAGCTTCCCCTGGGAGGGATCGAACACCGGGGAGCTGTTTTTT. It translates to CASSFPWEGSNTGELFF.